The following is a TCR beta chain sequence with its context. What it binds is not known. This entry comes from a study of blood T cells in healthy people across ages. A second PCR, run for about 7 to 11 cycles, used a sample-barcoded 5' primer plus a J-beta primer mix. The template-switch adaptor was a 5' adaptor with 12 random nucleotides. It tagged each cDNA molecule. Per-sample output comprised a minimum of 2.5 million paired-end reads containing CDR3. TCRdb independently ran MiXCR on the 5' RACE reads; one entry per CDR3 protein. The data show around 1,500,000 distinct CDR3 sequences, about 43% seen once. Total RNA, at least 5 micrograms per sample, was extracted from PBMCs. V was shortened by 7 bases and J by 1 base, with 10 bases between the two germline ends. The length of the CDR3 is 13 residues. CDR1 SEHNR and CDR2 FQNEAQ come from the germline V gene (reference sequence). Notes on the study in general: Age advanced and TCR beta diversity per million T cells fell, roughly linearly.

The gene calls are TRBV7-9 and TRBJ1-1, with unresolved D. The sample comprised blood. The receptor comes from a woman between 18 and 30 years old in good health. CDR3 loop: CASIRDTNTEAFF. The CDR3 nucleotides read TGTGCCAGCATCCGCGACACGAACACTGAAGCTTTCTTT.